This is a list of T cell receptor beta chains from one sample in a study of blood T cells in healthy people across ages. TCRdb passed the 5' RACE reads through MiXCR, listing each CDR3 protein once. Among 650,000 to 800,000 distinct CDR3 sequences listed, 40% to 65% were seen once. Sequenced input: blood. These receptors all come from a woman older than 75 in good health. CDR3s leave out the opening cysteine and the closing phenylalanine or tryptophan. The order of the fields is V gene, J gene, CDR3 length, CDR3 protein.

>TRBV28|TRBJ2-5|13
ASSPADTKTREQY
>TRBV7-9|TRBJ2-6|14
ASRLNKESGANVLT
>TRBV6-5|TRBJ2-1|14
ASRNPRHTDHNEQF
>TRBV5-1|TRBJ2-2|11
ASGTGSTGELF
>TRBV27|TRBJ2-1|14
VSSLLGTGAYNEQF
>TRBV7-9|TRBJ2-1|14
ASRSGRLAGANEQF
>TRBV18|TRBJ2-5|13
ASSPYGGPQETQY
>TRBV28|TRBJ1-1|10
ASSLSQGRAF
>TRBV2|TRBJ2-3|12
ASVDRGSTDTQY
>TRBV25-1|TRBJ2-7|15
ASSEGTSGSLPYEQY
>TRBV27|TRBJ1-2|13
ASSLMRGTHYGYT
>TRBV20-1|TRBJ2-1|16
SASRGLIGSNSLTEQF
>TRBV2|TRBJ2-2|13
ASKTTGASVGELF
>TRBV7-2|TRBJ2-7|12
ASSRLSGSPEQY
>TRBV7-3|TRBJ2-4|11
ASSEGPTDIQY
>TRBV29-1|TRBJ2-5|12
SVGRGQGQETQY
>TRBV6-5|TRBJ2-5|13
ASILSRDRQETQY
>TRBV12-3/TRBV12-4|TRBJ2-1|13
ASTPRGLDVNEQF
>TRBV7-2|TRBJ2-1|14
ASRTTAGVFYNEQF
>TRBV7-2|TRBJ2-3|14
ASSPDRPSSTDTQY
>TRBV2|TRBJ2-3|13
ASSQPSHGTDTQY
>TRBV5-1|TRBJ2-5|13
ASSLGTSDQETQY
>TRBV7-6|TRBJ2-7|12
ASSLEGAINEQY